At least ten counts were recorded for the clone carrying this T cell receptor (beta chain). The germline V gene encodes CDR1 SEHNR and CDR2 FQNEAQ (reference sequence). V lost 1 base, J lost 1 base, and 10 bases lay in between. There are 15 residues in the CDR3. Original analysis: Clinicopathological groups of papillary thyroid cancer showed CDR3 differences that were used to build a distant-metastasis classifier. TCRdb redid the clone calls on the PCR reads using MiXCR. The V and J calls come from TCRdb's annotation, not from the publication. The table has just over 70,000 clones, around 19% seen once. All patients were treatment-naive before thyroid surgery. This entry comes from a study of metastatic and nonmetastatic thyroid tumors. Study details: Repertoires from malignant and benign thyroid patients were compared across blood and tumor or nodule tissue.

V is TRBV7-9 and J is TRBJ1-2, with D uncertain. This receptor was taken from a female donor with papillary thyroid cancer or a benign thyroid nodule (not recorded which). Some clones in this sample may be carry-over from other donors' samples. The specimen was blood. The chain's CDR3 is CASSLDSYFNYGYTF. The CDR3 DNA is TGTGCCAGCAGCTTAGACTCCTACTTTAACTATGGCTACACCTTC.